This TCR beta chain was captured by sequencing in a study of T cell responses to AZD1222 COVID-19 vaccine (dated by TCRdb to the early 2020s). With regard to the full study: TCR sequencing was performed for roughly 250 trial participants, of whom 207 were given two doses of AZD1222 and some 25 were given two doses of MenACWY control vaccine. Enrollment into the trials was organized by age into subgroups of 18-55, 56-69 and 70-plus years, and those subgroups contained about 160, 30 and 59 TCR-sequenced participants, respectively.

The time point label, as the study defines it: about 28 days (+/-7) after the second vaccine dose. AZD1222 recipients given second doses at about 4 weeks or at about 12 weeks were pooled, since spike-specific TCR depth and breadth were not found to differ between the two schedules. Vaccinee samples came from UK trials COV001 and COV002, including a single-blind randomized controlled phase 2/3 trial of AZD1222 (ChAdOx1 nCoV-19) in healthy adults. Trial participant PBMC samples were collected at day 0 and day 28 after the second dose for TCRbeta chain sequencing. This clone has only one observation. Which antigen it targets is not known. Within one base of it there is no much larger clone, and no base qualities were kept. The CDR3 regions of human TCRbeta chains were analyzed by immunosequencing. Per the original workflow: TCRs in the repertoires were compared against a reference library of SARS-CoV-2-specific TCRs that had been generated with the MIRA antigen-specificity platform. Breadth was defined as the fraction of unique TCRs that were SARS-CoV-2-associated. Depth was defined as the fraction of total T cells that were SARS-CoV-2-associated. Using the MIRA data, each spike-specific TCR was mapped to the spike region that the TCR reacts to and placed in a CD4 or CD8 class. Log10-transformed breadth and depth values were compared by one-way ANOVA with Sidak's multiple comparisons tests. Here the immuneACCESS table is served through TCRdb, limited to in-frame sequences with V and J called. Missing clones are a known gap in these copies; in checked studies unresolved V genes cover under half, and the rest lacks a known reason. Clonal size and the V and J genes are those of that table, whereas D and trimming came from the DNA. Across this sample there are some 280,000 clones, with 90% to 95% seen only once. Less than 0.6% of the sample goes to the ten largest clones.

Results the study describes overall, beyond this receptor: Nearly half of unique spike-specific TCRs reportedly recognized epitopes outside regions mutated in the B.1.351 and B.1.1.7 variants. The vaccine-associated CD4 TCRs covered the entire spike protein, and the dominant responses fell in regions 160-218 and 743-854. Most participants were white British and females outnumbered males, and the authors suggested that clonal diversity may have been underestimated. Conclusions about previously exposed vaccinees are limited, since just a handful of AZD1222 recipients were seropositive for SARS-CoV-2 at baseline. Because no day 14 peak-response samples were available, the repertoires could be characterized only after the peak T cell response. After two AZD1222 doses, spike-specific TCR breadth and depth were significantly higher than at day 0 and than in MenACWY recipients. The 56-69-year group was small, and its depth increase did not reach significance, likely because of low power.

Sequencing was performed on peripheral blood, taken 28 days after the second AZD1222 dose. The TCR comes from an adult who received the AZD1222 COVID-19 vaccine.

The sequence in DNA is TGTGCCAGCAGCCAAGATAGCGGGGGCGAAGCTTTCTTT. Its translation is CASSQDSGGEAFF. The rearranged segments are TRBV4-2 and TRBJ1-1; matching of 6 bases hints at TRBD1 as the D gene. Including cysteine and phenylalanine, the CDR3 has 13 amino acids. Only CDR3 DNA is held: 39 bases, read in frame from base 1. Trimming costs V 0 bases and J 8 bases, and their ends lie 10 bases apart. Looking up the germline V gene yields CDR1 LGHNA and CDR2 YNFKEQ.